The T cell receptor beta chain described here comes from a study of blood T cell repertoires in COVID-19. Study-level information: The United States, Italy and Spain were the sources of the acute and convalescent COVID-19 samples. T cells, B-cell-depleted T cells, or PBMCs supplied cDNA or gDNA.

This clone has a single count. CDR3 size: 14 residues. The V end was cut by 3 bases, the J end by 0 bases, with 8 bases between. Germline loops: CDR1 MDHEN, CDR2 SYDVKM. Original analysis: Amplification from reference gene primers served as the basis for estimated nucleated cell counts. The repertoire was sequenced with immunoSEQ multiplex PCR; TCRdb's copy has only in-frame clones and lacks some. Clone size and V and J calls were adopted from that table, with D and trimming inferred from the DNA. This repertoire shows 190,000 or so clones, 78% found once; its top ten account for approximately 3%. This chain uses TRBV28 with TRBJ1-1, with a possible D match to TRBD1 (6 bases). The sequence was collected from an elderly woman with active or convalescent COVID-19. Input material: peripheral blood. CDR3 nucleotides: TGTGCCAGCAGTTTCGGACAGCTGAACACTGAAGCTTTCTTT. Translating it yields CASSFGQLNTEAFF.